This record covers a single T cell receptor beta chain. Its antigen is currently unknown. The sample comes from a study of cytomegalovirus exposure and HLA in healthy donors. Whole-study findings and limits: Per published reports, the classifier diagnosed cytomegalovirus status with high specificity and sensitivity. Per a prior analysis, the majority of TCR beta V segments were productive roughly 90% or roughly 30% of the time. Cytomegalovirus-associated status was assigned to 164 TCR beta chains.

Each donor's status was that of a healthy bone marrow donor. Germline V lookup: CDR1 GTSNPN, CDR2 SVGIG (reference sequence). V was clipped by 6 bases and J by 5 bases; unmatched bases: 4. This CDR3 region has 12 residues. Vbeta (60) and Jbeta (13) primers were used in the PCR. Sequencing used immunoSEQ multiplex PCR; TCRdb keeps in-frame clones, though not all of them. The repertoire holds 110,000 or so clones, with about 61% as singletons. Material for sequencing was PBMCs. The chain joins TRBV30 to TRBJ2-3; 8 positions agree with TRBD2. The clonotype comes from a man aged 18 to 30 in good health and CMV-seropositive. CDR3 in DNA: TGTGCCTGTGGACTAGCCGGAGATACGCAGTATTTT. This translates into CACGLAGDTQYF.